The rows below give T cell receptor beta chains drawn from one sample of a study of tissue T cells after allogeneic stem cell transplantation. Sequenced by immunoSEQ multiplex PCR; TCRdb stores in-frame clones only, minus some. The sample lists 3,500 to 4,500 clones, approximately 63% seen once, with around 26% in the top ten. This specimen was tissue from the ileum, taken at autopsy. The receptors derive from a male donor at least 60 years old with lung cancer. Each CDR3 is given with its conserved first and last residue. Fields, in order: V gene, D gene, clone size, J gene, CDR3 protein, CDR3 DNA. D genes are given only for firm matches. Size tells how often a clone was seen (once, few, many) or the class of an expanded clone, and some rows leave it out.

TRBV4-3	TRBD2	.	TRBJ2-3	CASSQDRVLAGAYAGDTQYF	TGCGCCAGCAGCCAAGATCGAGTCCTAGCGGGGGCCTATGCTGGAGATACGCAGTATTTT
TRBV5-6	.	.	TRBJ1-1	CASSLWGTDGGTEAFF	TGTGCCAGCAGCTTGTGGGGTACCGACGGGGGCACTGAAGCTTTCTTT
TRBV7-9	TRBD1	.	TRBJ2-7	CASSDNRGLNEQYF	TGTGCCAGCAGCGACAACAGGGGGCTGAATGAGCAGTACTTC
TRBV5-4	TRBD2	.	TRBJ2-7	CASSATQSSGAYEQYF	TGTGCCAGCAGCGCTACCCAGTCTAGCGGGGCCTACGAGCAGTACTTC
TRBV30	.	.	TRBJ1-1	CAWRMVLDKEAFF	TGTGCCTGGAGGATGGTTTTGGACAAAGAAGCTTTCTTT
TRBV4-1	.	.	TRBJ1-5	CASSQTENQPQHF	TGCGCCAGCAGCCAGACAGAGAATCAGCCCCAGCATTTT
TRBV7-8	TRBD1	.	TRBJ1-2	CASSGQGDYGYTF	TGTGCCAGCAGCGGACAGGGGGACTATGGCTACACCTTC
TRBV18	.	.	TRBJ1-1	CASSPPAGLPGGFF	TGTGCCAGCTCACCACCGGCGGGCCTCCCCGGAGGTTTCTTT
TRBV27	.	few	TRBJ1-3	CASSPTVSDAGNTIYF	TGTGCCAGCAGTCCGACAGTTAGCGACGCTGGAAACACCATATATTTT
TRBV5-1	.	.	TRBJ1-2	CVSSLQGLEYGYTF	TGCGTCAGCAGTTTACAGGGTTTGGAGTATGGCTACACCTTC
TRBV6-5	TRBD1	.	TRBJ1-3	CASRDRGLAGNTIYF	TGTGCCAGCAGGGACAGGGGGCTCGCTGGAAACACCATATATTTT
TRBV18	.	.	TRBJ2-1	CASSPLSSYNEQFF	TGTGCCAGCTCACCCCTGAGCTCCTACAATGAGCAGTTCTTC
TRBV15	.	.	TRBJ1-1	CATSRDGGYTEAFF	TGTGCCACCAGCAGAGATGGGGGGTACACTGAAGCTTTCTTT
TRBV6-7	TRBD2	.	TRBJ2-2	CASSYVEGLADTGELFF	TGTGCCAGCAGTTACGTAGAGGGACTAGCGGATACCGGGGAGCTGTTTTTT
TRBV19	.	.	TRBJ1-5	CASTVRAGNQPQHF	TGTGCCAGTACCGTGAGGGCAGGGAATCAGCCCCAGCATTTT
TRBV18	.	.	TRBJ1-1	CASSITGGDTEAFF	TGTGCCAGCTCAATCACCGGGGGAGACACTGAAGCTTTCTTT
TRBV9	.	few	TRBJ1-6	CASSVEGTLGSPLHF	TGTGCCAGCAGCGTAGAGGGGACCCTGGGTTCACCCCTCCACTTT
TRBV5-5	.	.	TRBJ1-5	CASSLYSNQPQHF	TGTGCCAGCAGCTTGTACAGCAATCAGCCCCAGCATTTT
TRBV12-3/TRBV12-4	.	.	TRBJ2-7	CASSLGVRDEQYF	TGTGCCAGCAGTCTTGGGGTCCGGGACGAGCAGTACTTC
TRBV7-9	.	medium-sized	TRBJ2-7	CASSLEQAAYEQYF	TGTGCCAGCAGCTTAGAACAGGCCGCCTACGAGCAGTACTTC
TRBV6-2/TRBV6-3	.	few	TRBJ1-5	CASSYSQGTHQPQHF	TGTGCCAGCAGTTACTCGCAGGGGACCCATCAGCCCCAGCATTTT
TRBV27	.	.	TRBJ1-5	CASSEVANQPQHF	TGTGCCAGCAGTGAAGTCGCCAATCAGCCCCAGCATTTT